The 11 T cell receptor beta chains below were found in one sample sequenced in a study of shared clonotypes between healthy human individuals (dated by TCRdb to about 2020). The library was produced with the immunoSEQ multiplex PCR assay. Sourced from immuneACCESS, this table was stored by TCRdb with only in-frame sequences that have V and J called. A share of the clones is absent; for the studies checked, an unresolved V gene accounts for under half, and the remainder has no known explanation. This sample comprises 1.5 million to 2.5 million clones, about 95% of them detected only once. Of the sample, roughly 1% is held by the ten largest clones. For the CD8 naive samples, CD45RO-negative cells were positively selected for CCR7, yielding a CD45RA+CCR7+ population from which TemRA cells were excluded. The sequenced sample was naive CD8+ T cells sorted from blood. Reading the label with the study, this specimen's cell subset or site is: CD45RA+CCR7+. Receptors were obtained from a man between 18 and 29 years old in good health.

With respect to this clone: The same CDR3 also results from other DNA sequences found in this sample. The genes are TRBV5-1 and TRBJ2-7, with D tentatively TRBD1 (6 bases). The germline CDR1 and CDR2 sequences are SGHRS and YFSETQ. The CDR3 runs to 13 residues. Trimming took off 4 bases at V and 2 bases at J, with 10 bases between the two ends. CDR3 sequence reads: CASSAGQTYEQYF. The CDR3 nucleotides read TGCGCCAGCAGCGCAGGACAGACCTACGAGCAGTACTTC.

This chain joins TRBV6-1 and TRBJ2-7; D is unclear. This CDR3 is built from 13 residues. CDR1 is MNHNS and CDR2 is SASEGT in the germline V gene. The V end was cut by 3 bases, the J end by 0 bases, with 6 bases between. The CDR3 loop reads CASSETRSYEQYF. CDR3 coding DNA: TGTGCCAGCAGTGAGACGCGCTCCTACGAGCAGTACTTC.

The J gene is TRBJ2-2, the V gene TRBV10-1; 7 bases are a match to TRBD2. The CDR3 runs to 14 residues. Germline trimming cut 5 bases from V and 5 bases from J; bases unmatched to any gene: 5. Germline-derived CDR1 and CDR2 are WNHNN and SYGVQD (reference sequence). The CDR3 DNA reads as TGCGCCAGCAGTACTAGCGAAAGAACCGGGGAGCTGTTTTTT. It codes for CASSTSERTGELFF.

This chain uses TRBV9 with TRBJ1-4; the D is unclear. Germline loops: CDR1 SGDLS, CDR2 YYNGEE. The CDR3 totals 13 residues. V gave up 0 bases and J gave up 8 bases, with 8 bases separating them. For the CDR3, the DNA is TGTGCCAGCAGCGTAGACGTGAGCGAAAAACTGTTTTTT. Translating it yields CASSVDVSEKLFF.

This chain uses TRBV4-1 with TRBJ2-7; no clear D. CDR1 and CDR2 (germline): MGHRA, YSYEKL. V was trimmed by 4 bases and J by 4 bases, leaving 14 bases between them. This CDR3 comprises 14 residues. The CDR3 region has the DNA TGCGCCAGCAGCCTAATGGACGCGGAGTACGAGCAGTACTTC. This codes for CASSLMDAEYEQYF.

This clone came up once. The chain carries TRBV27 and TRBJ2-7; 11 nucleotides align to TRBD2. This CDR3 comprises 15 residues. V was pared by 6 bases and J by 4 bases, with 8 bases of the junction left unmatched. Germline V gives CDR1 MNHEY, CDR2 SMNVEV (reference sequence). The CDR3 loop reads CASRFTSGGSYEQYF. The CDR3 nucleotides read TGTGCCAGCAGGTTCACTAGCGGGGGTTCATACGAGCAGTACTTC.

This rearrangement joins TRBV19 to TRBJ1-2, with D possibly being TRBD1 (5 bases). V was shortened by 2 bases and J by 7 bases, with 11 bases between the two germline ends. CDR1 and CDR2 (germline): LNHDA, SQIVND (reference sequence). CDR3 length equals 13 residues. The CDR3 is CASSISSRAGYTF. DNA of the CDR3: TGTGCCAGTAGTATAAGTAGCAGGGCTGGCTACACCTTC.

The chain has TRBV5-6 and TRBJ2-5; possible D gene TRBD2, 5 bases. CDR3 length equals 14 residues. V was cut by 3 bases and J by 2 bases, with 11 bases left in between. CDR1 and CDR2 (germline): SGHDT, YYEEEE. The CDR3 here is CASSSWTPQETQYF. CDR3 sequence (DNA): TGTGCCAGCAGCTCATGGACTCCTCAAGAGACCCAGTACTTC. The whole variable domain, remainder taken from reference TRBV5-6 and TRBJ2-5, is DAGVTQSPTHLIKTRGQQVTLRCSPKSGHDTVSWYQQALGQGPQFIFQYYEEEERQRGNFPDRFSGHQFPNYSSELNVNALLLGDSALYLCASSSWTPQETQYFGPGTRLLVL.

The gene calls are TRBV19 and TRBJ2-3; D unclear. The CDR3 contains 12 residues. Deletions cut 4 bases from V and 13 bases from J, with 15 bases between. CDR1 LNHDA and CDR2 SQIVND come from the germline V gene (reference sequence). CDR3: CASSTPRAPEYF. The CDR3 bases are TGTGCCAGTAGTACTCCTAGAGCTCCGGAGTATTTT.

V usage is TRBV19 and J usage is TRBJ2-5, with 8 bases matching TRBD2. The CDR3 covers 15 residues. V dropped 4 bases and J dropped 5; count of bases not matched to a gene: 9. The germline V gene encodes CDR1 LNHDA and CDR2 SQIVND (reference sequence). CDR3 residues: CASSNLARGGETQYF. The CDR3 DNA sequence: TGTGCCAGTAGTAACCTCGCACGGGGGGGCGAGACCCAGTACTTC.

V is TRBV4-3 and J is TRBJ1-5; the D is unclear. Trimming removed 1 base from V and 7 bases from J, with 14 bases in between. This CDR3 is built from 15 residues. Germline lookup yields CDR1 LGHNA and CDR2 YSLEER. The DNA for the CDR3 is TGCGCCAGCAGCCAAGGAGTAGGGCCTCGGCAGCCCCAGCATTTT. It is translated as CASSQGVGPRQPQHF.